Listed below are T cell receptor beta chains from one sample, sequenced in a study of cytomegalovirus exposure and HLA in healthy donors. Method: immunoSEQ multiplex PCR; TCRdb's copy keeps in-frame clones and lacks some. The sample lists some 200,000 clones, 75% to 80% occurring once. The material sequenced was PBMCs. Receptor source: a man aged 18 to 30 in good health and CMV-seronegative. Both conserved end residues are part of each CDR3. The D gene is left open where the match is weak. The size field is filled for only some rows; it gives once, few, many or a size class.

v_call	j_call	d_call	clone_size	cdr3_nt	cdr3_aa
TRBV19	TRBJ1-1	-	-	TGTGCCAGTGAGACGGAGCAGAACACTGAAGCTTTCTTT	CASETEQNTEAFF
TRBV6-4	TRBJ1-5	TRBD1	-	TGTGCCAGCAGGACCGGGACAGCGATGCGCAATAGCAATCAGCCCCAGCATTTT	CASRTGTAMRNSNQPQHF
TRBV29-1	TRBJ1-4	-	-	TGCAGCGTTGCCCGGGGGGGTGTCAATGAAAAACTGTTTTTT	CSVARGGVNEKLFF
TRBV28	TRBJ2-7	TRBD2	-	TGTGCCAGCAGTACATGGGGGGGGGACCCTCAGCAGTACTTC	CASSTWGGDPQQYF
TRBV6-5	TRBJ1-1	TRBD1	-	TGTGCCAGCAGGACACAGGGGGGCACTGAAGCTTTCTTT	CASRTQGGTEAFF
TRBV6-1	TRBJ1-2	-	-	TGTGCCAGCAGCCTCCAGGGGACCAACTATGGCTACACCTTC	CASSLQGTNYGYTF
TRBV25-1	TRBJ1-3	-	-	TGTGCCAGCAGTCTCGTAACTGGAAACACCATATATTTT	CASSLVTGNTIYF
TRBV6-6	TRBJ1-1	TRBD1	-	TGTGCCAGCAGTTACGGACAGGGTAAGAGTGACACTGAAGCTTTCTTT	CASSYGQGKSDTEAFF
TRBV14	TRBJ2-7	TRBD2	-	TGTGCCAGCAGCCAAATGGCGGGAGCGGGGGAGCAGTACTTC	CASSQMAGAGEQYF
TRBV9	TRBJ1-3	-	-	TGTGCCAGCAGCGGACAGAGAAGGACCATATATTTT	CASSGQRRTIYF
TRBV2	TRBJ2-7	-	-	TGTGCCAGCAGTCCAAGGGGCGGAGAGCAGTACTTC	CASSPRGGEQYF
TRBV15	TRBJ2-3	TRBD1	few	TGTGCCACCAGCAGCGGGACAGGACTTCTAATAGATACGCAGTATTTT	CATSSGTGLLIDTQYF
TRBV28	TRBJ2-5	TRBD2	-	TGTGCCAGCACCTCCGGGGGGATCTCGGAGACCCAGTACTTC	CASTSGGISETQYF
TRBV7-3	TRBJ1-1	-	-	TGTGCCAGCAGCCCTGTACGGGGGAACACTGAAGCTTTCTTT	CASSPVRGNTEAFF
TRBV25-1	TRBJ2-1	TRBD2	-	TGTGCCAGCAGTGAAGCGTTAGCGGGAAGATACAATGAGCAGTTCTTC	CASSEALAGRYNEQFF
TRBV27	TRBJ1-1	TRBD1	-	TGTGCCAGCAGTCCGGGACAGTTGAACACTGAAGCTTTCTTT	CASSPGQLNTEAFF
TRBV7-9	TRBJ2-7	TRBD2	few	TGTTCCAGCAGCCTATACGAAATGAACCCCGGGACTACCGCCTACGAGCAGTACTTC	CSSSLYEMNPGTTAYEQYF
TRBV6-6	TRBJ2-1	-	-	TGTGCCAGCAGTTCCCAAGGGGGCAATGAGCAGTTCTTC	CASSSQGGNEQFF
TRBV28	TRBJ1-1	TRBD1	-	TGTGCCAGCAGAAAACAGGGGTCCTTTATGAACACTGAAGCTTTCTTT	CASRKQGSFMNTEAFF
TRBV28	TRBJ1-2	-	-	TGTGCCAGCAGTTTATGGACTGCCGGGAGTGGCTACACCTTC	CASSLWTAGSGYTF
TRBV10-3	TRBJ2-5	-	-	TGTGCCAGCACCCGGGAAGAGACCCAGTACTTC	CASTREETQYF
TRBV5-6	TRBJ2-7	TRBD1	once	TGTGCCAGCAGCTTGTTGGGACAGGGGCCCGTCGAGCAGTACTTC	CASSLLGQGPVEQYF
TRBV5-5	TRBJ1-1	-	-	TGTGCCAGCAGCTTCTTAGGCGGGGGGGACACTGAAGCTTTCTTT	CASSFLGGGDTEAFF
TRBV28	TRBJ1-2	-	-	TGTGCCAGCAGTCCCTATTCCGGGGACTATGGCTACACCTTC	CASSPYSGDYGYTF
TRBV30	TRBJ2-3	TRBD2	-	TGTGCCTGGAGCCTGGGGGGGACAGATACGCAGTATTTT	CAWSLGGTDTQYF
TRBV9	TRBJ2-2	TRBD2	-	TGTGCCAGCAGCGCTAGCGGGGGGAACACCGGGGAGCTGTTTTTT	CASSASGGNTGELFF
TRBV2	TRBJ2-7	-	-	TGTGCCAGCAGTGATTCGGAGTCCTACGAGCAGTACTTC	CASSDSESYEQYF
TRBV14	TRBJ2-5	TRBD1	-	TGTGCCAGCAGCCGTAACAGGGGCGAGACCCAGTACTTC	CASSRNRGETQYF